A single sample gave rise to the 8 T cell receptor beta chains below, sequenced in a study of cytomegalovirus exposure and HLA in healthy donors. A multiplex PCR was run with 60 Vbeta primers and 13 Jbeta primers. Profiling relied on immunoSEQ multiplex PCR, and the TCRdb table lists in-frame clones only, not all of them. The top ten hold about 20% of the sample, which has around 100,000 clones, 70% to 80% seen once. Sample: PBMCs. All receptors come from a woman aged 60-75 years in good health and CMV-seropositive.

The chain uses TRBV6-6 and TRBJ2-1; 7 bases map to TRBD2. After removal of 5 bases from V and 0 bases from J, the junction contained 4 bases not matched to a gene. This CDR3 region has 15 residues. The V gene's germline CDR1 is MNHNY and CDR2 SVGAGI (reference sequence). CDR3 loop: CASSKLASSYNEQFF. The CDR3, as DNA: TGTGCCAGCAGTAAACTAGCGAGCTCCTACAATGAGCAGTTCTTC.

This chain links TRBV29-1 with TRBJ2-4, with unresolved D. Germline V gene lookup returns CDR1 SQVTM and CDR2 ANQGSEA. CDR3 length: 14 residues. V lost 0 bases and J lost 8, with 14 bases in between. This CDR3 is CSVEDMVELDIQYF. DNA of the CDR3: TGCAGCGTTGAAGATATGGTAGAACTGGACATTCAGTACTTC. Full variable domain (missing parts from reference TRBV29-1 and TRBJ2-4): SAVISQKPSRDICQRGTSLTIQCQVDSQVTMMFWYRQQPGQSLTLIATANQGSEATYESGFVIDKFPISRPNLTFSTLTVSNMSPEDSSIYLCSVEDMVELDIQYFGAGTRLSVL.

The chain joins TRBV28 to TRBJ2-2, with 10 bases that match TRBD2. Germline V gene data show CDR1 as MDHEN and CDR2 as SYDVKM. V dropped 7 bases and J dropped 5; count of bases not matched to a gene: 7. The CDR3 is 15 amino acids. The CDR3 nucleotides are TGTGCCAGCAACGGACTAGCGGCTTGGACCGGGGAGCTGTTTTTT. This translates into CASNGLAAWTGELFF.

The chain is built from TRBV2 and TRBJ2-1; 13 bases align to TRBD2. Germline V gene lookup returns CDR1 SNHLY and CDR2 FYNNEI. The CDR3 extends over 15 amino acids. Trimming took 6 bases from V and 8 from J; bases not matched to a gene: 7. DNA for the CDR3: TGTGCCAGCAGGGCCGGGACTAGCGGGATAGATGAGCAGTTCTTC. Translating gives CASRAGTSGIDEQFF.

This clone occurred a few times. The J gene is TRBJ1-2, the V gene TRBV7-2; D remains ambiguous. Trimming took off 5 bases at V and 8 bases at J, with 9 bases between the two ends. Germline CDR1 reads SGHTA; CDR2 reads FQGNSA. The CDR3 is 11 residues long. The CDR3 nucleotides read TGTGCCAGCAGCCCAACACTAGGCTACACCTTC. Protein product: CASSPTLGYTF.

The rearrangement links TRBV19 to TRBJ2-7; TRBD1 matches 9 bases. With V trimmed by 5 bases and J by 6 bases, 8 bases remained unmatched. CDR1 and CDR2 (germline): LNHDA, SQIVND (reference sequence). This CDR3 comprises 14 residues. CDR3 DNA: TGTGCCAGTAGTCTTGGGACAGGGTGGGCCGAGCAGTACTTC. Translated, it gives CASSLGTGWAEQYF.

This clone was detected only a few times. At the DNA level, this CDR3 is encoded by other sequences in the same sample as well. The chain employs TRBV5-1 and TRBJ1-2; a weak D match, TRBD1 (6 bases). In germline, CDR1 is SGHRS, CDR2 YFSETQ. The V gene lost 2 bases and the J gene lost 2 bases, with 7 bases spanning the gap. The CDR3 contains 13 residues. The CDR3 reads CASSFDRNYGYTF. The CDR3, as DNA: TGCGCCAGCAGCTTTGACAGGAACTATGGCTACACCTTC.

As to this clone: Other DNA sequences in the same sample also yield this CDR3. The CDR3 bases are TGTGCCAGCAGTTTTGGGGGGGAACGGAAACAGCCCCAGCATTTT. This codes for CASSFGGERKQPQHF. The J gene is TRBJ1-5, the V gene TRBV28, with D tentatively TRBD1 (5 bases). The germline V gene has CDR1 MDHEN and CDR2 SYDVKM. V was cut by 3 bases and J by 7 bases, with 16 bases left in between. The CDR3 covers 15 residues.